A selection of T cell receptor beta chains follows, all from one sample in a study of blood T cells in healthy people across ages. TCRdb used MiXCR to reprocess the 5' RACE reads, holding one entry per CDR3 protein. Of about 1,500,000 distinct CDR3 sequences listed, 25% to 30% are singletons. The sequencing sample was made of blood. These receptors all come from a young woman in good health. The CDR3 runs from the conserved cysteine through the conserved F or W. A D gene is named only where the DNA matches it firmly. Clone size is shown for a subset of rows, as once, few, many or a class of expanded clone.

clone_size d_call j_call v_call cdr3_nt cdr3_aa
few - TRBJ1-2 TRBV20-1 TGCAGTGCTAGATGGGCAGCCGCGGGAAATGGCTACACCTTC CSARWAAAGNGYTF
few TRBD2 TRBJ2-1 TRBV20-1 TGCAGTGCCATTAGCGGGAGGGCCGGCAGCTCCTACAATGAGCAGTTCTTC CSAISGRAGSSYNEQFF
- - TRBJ2-7 TRBV5-1 TGCGCCAACAGCACTGGAGGGGGGGCCTACTACGAGCAGTACTTC CANSTGGGAYYEQYF
many TRBD1 TRBJ2-5 TRBV10-3 TGTGCCAGCGGCGCGGCACCAGGGGGAGAGACCCAGTACTTC CASGAAPGGETQYF
few - TRBJ1-6 TRBV28 TGTGCCAGCAGTTTTTTGACACCCCTCCACTTT CASSFLTPLHF
few - TRBJ2-3 TRBV6-5 TGTGCCAGCTATGGGGGGTTTTTGCAGTATTTT CASYGGFLQYF
few - TRBJ1-1 TRBV3-1 TGTGCCAGCAGCCCCTCCAGACGGAAGAACACTGAAGCTTTCTTT CASSPSRRKNTEAFF
- TRBD2 TRBJ2-7 TRBV5-1 TGCGCCAGCACCGCGCGGGGGGTAGCGCGCGACGAGCAGTACTTC CASTARGVARDEQYF
- - TRBJ2-1 TRBV5-1 TGCGCCAGCAGCTTGGTTGGGACAACACAAGAGACCCAGTTCTTC CASSLVGTTQETQFF
many - TRBJ1-1 TRBV12-3/TRBV12-4 TGTGCCAGCAGCTTATCAGGGGCCACTGAAGCTTTCTTT CASSLSGATEAFF
many - TRBJ2-7 TRBV5-6 TGTGCCAGCAGCGAGGACCTGGGTCTAGGGAACGAGCAGTACTTC CASSEDLGLGNEQYF
- - TRBJ2-3 TRBV20-1 TGCAGTGCTAGAGTGGGGAGCGAGAGCACAGATACGCAGTATTTT CSARVGSESTDTQYF
many - TRBJ2-4 TRBV6-5 TGTGCCAGCCGTTCGGGCATAGCCAAAAACATTCAGTACTTC CASRSGIAKNIQYF
- - TRBJ2-1 TRBV5-1 TGCGCCAGCAGCTTGGGACTAGTAGGAGATGAGCAGTTCTTC CASSLGLVGDEQFF
- - TRBJ2-7 TRBV2 TGTGCCAGCAGCCAGGGGCTGGTAAGCTACGAGCAGTACTTC CASSQGLVSYEQYF
many TRBD2 TRBJ2-7 TRBV20-1 TGCAGTGCTCCCCAGGCGGGGGGGTCCTACGAGCAGTACTTC CSAPQAGGSYEQYF
many - TRBJ2-5 TRBV29-1 TGCAGCGTTGCTGGAGGGTTTGGGGAGACCCAGTACTTC CSVAGGFGETQYF
few TRBD1 TRBJ2-7 TRBV3-1 TGTGCCAGCAGCCGACAGGGGAATTGGGCCTACGAGCAGTACTTC CASSRQGNWAYEQYF
few - TRBJ2-1 TRBV24-1 TGTGCCACCAGTGAACGACCCCCCATTCGGCATGAGCAGTTCTTC CATSERPPIRHEQFF
- TRBD1 TRBJ1-1 TRBV12-3/TRBV12-4 TGTGCCAGCATTACCACCGACAGGGGCTACCCCAACACTGAAGCTTTCTTT CASITTDRGYPNTEAFF
few TRBD1 TRBJ1-1 TRBV20-1 TGCAGTGCTGCTCCCGGGACAGCAAATTCTGAAGCTTTCTTT CSAAPGTANSEAFF
- TRBD1 TRBJ2-2 TRBV12-3/TRBV12-4 TGTGCCAGCAGTCTCAGCGACAGGGACGGCGGGGAGCTGTTTTTT CASSLSDRDGGELFF
- TRBD1 TRBJ2-7 TRBV27 TGTGCCAGCAGTTTATTGGACAGGTTCCCCCACGAGCAGTACTTC CASSLLDRFPHEQYF
- TRBD2 TRBJ2-5 TRBV5-1 TGCGCCAGCGGAATAGCGGGAGGAGGAGAAGAGACCCAGTACTTC CASGIAGGGEETQYF
- - TRBJ2-1 TRBV10-2 TGCGCCAGCAGTGAGCCCGCGGGTGGGTTCAATGAGCAGTTCTTC CASSEPAGGFNEQFF
many - TRBJ2-7 TRBV4-3 TGCGCCAGCAGTCTCGACCCTAACTACGAGCAGTACTTC CASSLDPNYEQYF
few - TRBJ2-4 TRBV6-1 TGTGCCAGCAGTGAAAAGGGTCAGGGAACCAAAAACATTCAGTACTTC CASSEKGQGTKNIQYF
few - TRBJ1-5 TRBV15 TGTGCCACCAGCCGACATACGGGGCAGCCCCAGCATTTT CATSRHTGQPQHF
few - TRBJ2-7 TRBV20-1 TGCAGTGCTCCAGGCCTAGCCTACGAGCAGTACTTC CSAPGLAYEQYF
- - TRBJ1-2 TRBV15 TGTGCCACCAGCAGAGTCGACAGAGCTAACTATGGCTACACCTTC CATSRVDRANYGYTF
- - TRBJ2-1 TRBV6-5 TGTGCCAGCAGTCCAAGGACCAAAAATGAGCAGTTCTTC CASSPRTKNEQFF
- - TRBJ1-4 TRBV12-3/TRBV12-4 TGTGCCAGCAGTTTAGCGCCGGGGGTTGCTGAAAAACTGTTTTTT CASSLAPGVAEKLFF
- TRBD1 TRBJ1-6 TRBV6-5 TGTGCCAGCAGCTCTTGGACAGGGTTAAGTTCACCCCTCCACTTT CASSSWTGLSSPLHF
few - TRBJ1-5 TRBV29-1 TGCAGCGTTGAATTCAAGAGGGAAATGCCCCAGCATTTT CSVEFKREMPQHF
- TRBD2 TRBJ2-3 TRBV10-3 TGTGCCATCAGCCTTAGCGGGGGCACCGGAGATACGCAGTATTTT CAISLSGGTGDTQYF